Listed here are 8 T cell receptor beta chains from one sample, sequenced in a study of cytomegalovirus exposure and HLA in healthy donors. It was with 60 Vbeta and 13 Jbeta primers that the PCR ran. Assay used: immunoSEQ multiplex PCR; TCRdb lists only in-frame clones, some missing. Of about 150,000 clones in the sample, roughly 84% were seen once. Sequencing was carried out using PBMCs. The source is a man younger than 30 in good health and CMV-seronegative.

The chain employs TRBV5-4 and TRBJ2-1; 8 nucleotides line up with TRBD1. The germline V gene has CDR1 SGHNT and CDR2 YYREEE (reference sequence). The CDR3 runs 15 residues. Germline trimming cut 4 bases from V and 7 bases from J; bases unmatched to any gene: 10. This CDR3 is CASSNRQGRDNEQFF. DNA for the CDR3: TGTGCCAGCAGCAACCGACAGGGGCGGGATAATGAGCAGTTCTTC.

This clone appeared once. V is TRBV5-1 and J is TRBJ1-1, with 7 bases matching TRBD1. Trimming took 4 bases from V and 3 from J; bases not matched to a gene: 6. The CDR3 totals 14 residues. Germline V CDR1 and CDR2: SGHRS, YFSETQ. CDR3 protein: CASSRDSDDTEAFF. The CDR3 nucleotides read TGCGCCAGCAGCAGGGACAGTGATGACACTGAAGCTTTCTTT.

The CDR3 DNA follows: TGTGCCAGCAGCCAAGGGCCAGGGGGCCAATATGAGCAGTACTTC. Translation gives CASSQGPGGQYEQYF. V usage is TRBV4-2 and J usage is TRBJ2-7; 8 positions agree with TRBD1. The CDR3 spans 15 residues. Germline CDR1 reads LGHNA; CDR2 reads YNFKEQ. V lost 1 base and J lost 7; bases outside the gene matches: 9.

CDR3: CSVLGGAGTYEQYF. The DNA for the CDR3 is TGCAGCGTTTTAGGGGGGGCAGGGACCTACGAGCAGTACTTC. J is TRBJ2-5 and V is TRBV29-1; a possible D gene is TRBD2 (7 bases). Judging by the DNA end, TRBJ2-7 fits better; the J call may be wrong. Germline values: CDR1 SQVTM, CDR2 ANQGSEA. The CDR3 is made up of 14 amino acids.

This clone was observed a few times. CDR3 DNA sequence: TGTGCCAGTAGTACCGAGATGAGTGCCACTGAAGCTTTCTTT. It codes for CASSTEMSATEAFF. The chain links TRBV19 to TRBJ1-1; D uncertain. Germline CDR1 is LNHDA and CDR2 is SQIVND (reference sequence). Trimming removed 4 bases from V and 4 bases from J, with 13 bases in between. There are 14 residues in the CDR3.

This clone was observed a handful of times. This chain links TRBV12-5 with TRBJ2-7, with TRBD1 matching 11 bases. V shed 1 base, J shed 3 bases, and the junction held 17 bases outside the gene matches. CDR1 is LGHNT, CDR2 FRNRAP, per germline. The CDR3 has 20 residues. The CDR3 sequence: CASGLANKDRGRVSFYEQYF. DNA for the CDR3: TGTGCTAGTGGTTTGGCGAACAAGGACAGGGGGCGAGTAAGCTTCTACGAGCAGTACTTC.

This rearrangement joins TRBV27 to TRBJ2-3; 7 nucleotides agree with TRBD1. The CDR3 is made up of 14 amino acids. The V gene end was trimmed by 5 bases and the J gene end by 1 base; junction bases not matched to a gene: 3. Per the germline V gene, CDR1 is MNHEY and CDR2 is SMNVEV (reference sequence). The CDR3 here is CASSPGTGTDTQYF. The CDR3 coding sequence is TGTGCCAGCAGTCCCGGGACAGGCACAGATACGCAGTATTTT.

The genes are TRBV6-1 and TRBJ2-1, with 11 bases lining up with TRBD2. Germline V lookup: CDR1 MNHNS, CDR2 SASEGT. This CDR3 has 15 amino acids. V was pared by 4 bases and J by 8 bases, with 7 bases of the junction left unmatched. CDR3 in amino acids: CASSVTSGSAHEQFF. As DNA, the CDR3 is TGTGCCAGCAGTGTAACTAGCGGGAGTGCCCATGAGCAGTTCTTC.